The sequence of this TCR beta chain was determined in a study of human T cells and chemical hapten exposure. Looking at the study overall: The patch tests put 0.01% DPC on the skin of the upper back and were read 6 days later.

In the library, unique molecular identifiers were attached to individual cDNA molecules. TCRdb recomputed calls from the RACE reads with MiXCR, one row per CDR3 protein. In the table there are roughly 96,000 distinct CDR3 sequences, roughly a tenth of which are singletons. Described time point: patch test 2, 6 weeks after DPC sensitization. The treatment denotes: therapeutic diphenylcyclopropenone sensitization with weekly scalp DPC. Alopecia patients deemed DPC-suitable, aged 18 to 70, excluding pregnancy. Per the germline V gene, CDR1 is SEHNR and CDR2 is FQNEAQ (reference sequence). This CDR3 is 16 amino acids long. Trimming removed 5 bases from V and 0 bases from J; junction bases left unmatched: 4.

The genes are TRBV7-9 and TRBJ2-5; 12 bases are a match to TRBD1. This clonotype was obtained from a woman aged 35 to 49 with alopecia areata. Some clones in this sample may be carry-over from other donors' samples. The starting material was whole blood, obtained in connection with sensitization to the hapten diphenylcyclopropenone (DPC). The CDR3 DNA sequence: TGTGCCAGCAGCCGGGACAGGGGGCGCTACCAAGAGACCCAGTACTTC. This sequence encodes CASSRDRGRYQETQYF.